This T cell receptor (beta chain) was found in a study of T cells in Graves' hyperthyroidism and ophthalmopathy. Concerning this clonotype itself: The junction departs from germline at one end; a sequencing error may be responsible.

Germline V lookup: CDR1 MGHDK, CDR2 SYGVNS. The CDR3 is made up of 14 amino acids. TCR beta CDR3 sequences were amplified from RNA transcripts. Primed by the HTBI set, a first-round RT-PCR was run on the TCR CDR3. In TCRdb, the multiplex PCR reads were re-called with MiXCR into one record per CDR3 protein. The repertoire consists of roughly 630,000 distinct CDR3 sequences, with 15% to 19% occurring once and the leading ten covering around 7.3%. Those with hyperthyroidism were 18 to 65 years old, newly diagnosed, and ill for under 2 months. The sequenced material came from blood. The chain is built from TRBV25-1 and TRBJ1-5; D unclear. The source is a woman in her 30s with Graves' hyperthyroidism. The CDR3 sequence: CASSEYGDSQPRHF. CDR3 bases: TGTGCCAGCAGTGAATATGGGGATAGTCAGCCCCGGCATTTT.